This T cell receptor (beta chain) is from a study of blood T cell repertoires in COVID-19. Study summary: Spain, Italy and the United States supplied samples that represented acute and convalescent COVID-19.

The germline V and J ends were trimmed by 4 bases and 18 bases, with 10 bases remaining between them. This CDR3 is built from 10 residues. Germline values: CDR1 WNHNN, CDR2 SYGVQD (reference sequence). How the authors handled the data: Using reference gene primer amplification, nucleated cell counts were estimated. Clones were sequenced by immunoSEQ multiplex PCR, and TCRdb holds only the in-frame ones, with some missing. V, J and clone size were drawn from that table, and D and trimming were deduced from the DNA. The sample gives around 180,000 clones, approximately 74% of which show up once; approximately 3% is in the top ten. In its sample, this clone was seen a few times.

This clonotype was obtained from a woman of 80 years or more with acute or convalescent COVID-19. Sequenced: peripheral blood. The V and J genes are TRBV10-1 and TRBJ1-6; D unclear. This chain's CDR3 is CASSVIWSHF. The CDR3, as DNA: TGCGCCAGCAGTGTTATCTGGAGCCACTTT.